This T cell receptor beta chain was found in a study of Ad26.COV2.S vaccination and SARS-CoV-2 variants (dated by TCRdb to about 2021). Background for the entire study: Vaccine-arm donors were drawn from COV1001, a multicentre, randomized, double-blind, placebo-controlled phase I-IIa trial of Ad26.COV2.S in healthy adults. Ad26.COV2.S was administered intramuscularly at a dose of 5x10^10 or 1x10^11 viral particles, either as one shot or as two shots given 56 days apart. Sequencing of the TCRbeta repertoire served to evaluate the specificity and breadth of SARS-CoV-2-reactive T cell receptors following Ad26.COV2.S vaccination. The TCR-sequenced set comprised about 32 samples: roughly 19 Ad26.COV2.S vaccine recipients, 5 placebo recipients and 8 SARS-CoV-2 convalescent individuals. Trial participants were randomized into five groups of five, in which low-dose or high-dose Ad26.COV2.S was given once or twice, or placebo was given on both occasions. Investigators did not know the trial group allocation while performing experiments and assessing outcomes. Beyond this particular receptor, the publication reports: Vaccine and placebo recipients had comparable non-spike TCR breadth, which fits with the vaccine containing only spike. Comparing responses between vaccine doses or regimens was not something the study was powered to do. It was noted by the authors that total T cell responses may have been underestimated by the TCR breadth and depth analyses. Spike-specific TCR breadth was higher in Ad26.COV2.S recipients than in placebo recipients (P = 0.0014). After vaccination, spike-specific CD8+ and CD4+ T cell responses were reported to show substantial breadth.

To note about this clone: The antigen it recognizes is unknown. Base-call qualities are not available, and no considerably larger clone is one nucleotide away.

The CDR3 holds 12 amino acids from the cysteine to the phenylalanine. Only CDR3 DNA remains: 36 bases, in frame from the first base. The junction carries 8 bases between V and J, which are trimmed by 4 bases and 4 bases respectively. CDR1 and CDR2 were assigned from the germline V gene as MNHEY and SVGEGT. The immunoSEQ Assay was the method used to sequence TCRbeta CDR3 regions. After extraction, genomic DNA underwent amplification by bias-controlled multiplex PCR, followed by high-throughput sequencing. The published analysis was carried out like this. Collapsing and filtering of sequences were performed to quantify the absolute abundance of each unique TCRbeta CDR3 region. T cell fraction was estimated by normalization of TCRbeta template counts to usable DNA, with usable DNA being measured through amplification of reference genes present in all nucleated cells. Repertoire TCRs were annotated as SARS-CoV-2-specific when V gene, CDR3 amino acid sequence and J gene were exactly matched to a known reactive TCR set. The reference SARS-CoV-2 TCR set was obtained from MIRA and was filtered for enrichment in COVID-19-positive ImmuneCODE repertoires, whereby public or cross-reactive TCRs were removed. Based on the MIRA antigens, annotated TCRs were further analysed at the level of specific ORF or position within ORF. Breadth was defined as the number of annotated unique rearrangements divided by the total number of unique productive rearrangements, and depth was defined as the summed frequency of the annotated unique rearrangements. TCR breadth was compared between groups using two-sided Wilcoxon rank-sum tests. This immuneACCESS table, as held by TCRdb, lists in-frame sequences with V and J called but not all clones. Of the missing ones, under half trace to an unresolved V gene in checked studies; the others have no known cause. V, J and clone size derive from that table, while D and trimming were established from the DNA sequence. The sample contains some 390,000 clones, approximately 86% of them found a single time. 3.5% of the sample is in the top ten clones.

What this sample's treatment or condition label stands for: around 19 received Ad26.COV2.S at low or high dose, single or two shots; roughly five received placebo; per-sample allocation not given. For vaccine and placebo recipients, repertoires were sequenced using samples collected on day 63 after the first injection. Cohort 1b enrolled about two dozen adults aged 18-55 years at a single site in Boston, USA, between 29 July and 7 August 2020. Ad26.COV2.S was a replication-incompetent adenovirus type 26 vector expressing a prefusion-stabilized SARS-CoV-2 spike protein from the original Wuhan strain.

The source of this sequence is a person aged 18-65 years who received the Ad26.COV2.S COVID-19 vaccine or a placebo. The sequence joins TRBV6-2 or TRBV6-3 to TRBJ2-7, with TRBD1 perhaps the D gene, on 5 matching bases. Sequencing used peripheral blood, obtained in a trial of Ad26.COV2.S vaccine versus placebo. The encoded CDR3 is CASSWGGYEQYF. In nucleotide form, the sequence is TGTGCCAGCAGTTGGGGCGGTTACGAGCAGTACTTC.